The clone carrying this TCR beta chain was picked up a small number of times. The antigen is undetermined. V shed 4 bases, J shed 0 bases, and the junction held 6 bases outside the gene matches. The germline CDR1 and CDR2 sequences are MNHNS and SASEGT. The CDR3 runs to 15 residues. cDNA molecules, individually, were tagged with unique molecular identifiers. TCRdb passed the 5' RACE reads through MiXCR, listing each CDR3 protein once. There are about 64,000 distinct CDR3 sequences in the sample; 10% to 12% occur only once, and 2.9% lies in the top ten. The data belong to a study of early T cells in non-severe SARS-CoV-2 infection. Overall study: Chains were not paired, and sequencing was done on bulk RNA from unsorted whole blood.

Study-wide results and caveats: Matching against VDJdb likely underestimated virus-specific expansions, favoring anti-spike CD8.

This chain joins TRBV6-1 and TRBJ2-7, with TRBD1 matching over 7 bases. The clonotype was recovered from an adult who was a healthcare worker with PCR-confirmed SARS-CoV-2 infection or an uninfected control (not recorded which). Sequencing was performed on whole blood, taken at baseline. CDR3 nucleotides: TGTGCCAGCAGTGGCCGGGACAGATCCTCCTACGAGCAGTACTTC. Protein sequence: CASSGRDRSSYEQYF.